What follows are 28 T cell receptor beta chains derived from one specimen sequenced in a study of technical replicates of blood from a handful of donors. The data were produced by immunoSEQ multiplex PCR, yet TCRdb's version contains in-frame clones alone and is incomplete. The table has 100,000 or so clones, around 96% seen once; the top ten hold around 0.37%. The specimen sequenced was T cells isolated from PBMCs. These receptors were obtained from a human donor in good health.

The chain combines TRBV29-1 with TRBJ1-1, with TRBD1 identical over 8 bases. CDR3 length: 17 residues. With V trimmed by 3 bases and J by 4 bases, 16 bases remained unmatched. Per germline, CDR1 SQVTM and CDR2 ANQGSEA. The DNA for the CDR3 is TGCAGCGTTGAGGGAAACAGGGGGGGTAAGGCTGGCACTGAAGCTTTCTTT. Protein sequence: CSVEGNRGGKAGTEAFF.

V and J are TRBV13 and TRBJ1-2, with 8 bases aligning to TRBD1. Germline trimming cut 4 bases from V and 2 bases from J; bases unmatched to any gene: 3. This CDR3 region has 14 residues. The germline CDR1 and CDR2 sequences are PRHDT and FYEKMQ (reference sequence). The CDR3 loop is CASSYDRGNYGYTF. The DNA of the CDR3 is TGTGCCAGCAGCTATGACAGGGGAAACTATGGCTACACCTTC.

The chain couples TRBV21-1 to TRBJ2-3; whether TRBD1, the table's D call, matches the DNA was not checked. TRBV21-1 is a documented pseudogene. The CDR3 runs to 15 residues. The CDR3 DNA reads as TGTGCCAGCAGCAAAGCTCCCAGGGGGCTAGATACGCAGTATTTT. This codes for CASSKAPRGLDTQYF.

The rearrangement joins TRBV11-2 to TRBJ2-7, with D hard to call. The V gene's germline CDR1 is SGHAT and CDR2 FQNNGV. Trimming took 5 bases from V and 4 from J, leaving 12 bases between them. The CDR3 extends over 13 amino acids. The CDR3 reads CASSHTLRYEQYF. The CDR3 region has the DNA TGTGCCAGCAGCCACACACTGAGGTACGAGCAGTACTTC.

The chain recombines TRBV19 with TRBJ2-1, with TRBD2 matching over 8 bases. Unmatched junction bases numbered 9, after V lost 3 bases and J lost 11 bases. The CDR3 contains 14 residues. Looked up from germline, CDR1 is LNHDA and CDR2 is SQIVND (reference sequence). CDR3 DNA: TGTGCCAGTAGTATCATCCGGGTAGCGGGGCAGCAGTTCTTC. Protein sequence: CASSIIRVAGQQFF. The whole variable domain, remainder taken from reference TRBV19 and TRBJ2-1, is DGGITQSPKYLFRKEGQNVTLSCEQNLNHDAMYWYRQDPGQGLRLIYYSQIVNDFQKGDIAEGYSVSREKKESFPLTVTSAQKNPTAFYLCASSIIRVAGQQFFGPGTRLTVL.

The chain combines TRBV6-4 with TRBJ2-2, with D perhaps matching TRBD1 (5 bases). Germline lookup yields CDR1 MRHNA and CDR2 SNTAGT. The CDR3 runs to 13 residues. The V and J ends lost 5 bases and 4 bases respectively, with 8 bases between them. CDR3 sequence reads: CASSWTLTGELFF. For the CDR3, the DNA is TGTGCCAGCAGTTGGACACTCACCGGGGAGCTGTTTTTT.

V gene TRBV19 combines with J gene TRBJ1-2, with TRBD1 matching 7 bases. CDR3 size: 13 residues. J was trimmed by 6 bases and V by 3 bases; bases with no gene match: 4. Germline V gene data show CDR1 as LNHDA and CDR2 as SQIVND (reference sequence). The DNA of the CDR3 is TGTGCCAGTAGTATGGGACAGAGAAATGGCTACACCTTC. It specifies CASSMGQRNGYTF.

The genes are TRBV5-1 and TRBJ1-4; D gene ambiguous. There are 14 residues in the CDR3. The germline V gene has CDR1 SGHRS and CDR2 YFSETQ. The V gene lost 2 bases and the J gene lost 5 bases, with 10 bases spanning the gap. CDR3 sequence reads: CASSFEGMNEKLFF. The DNA for the CDR3 is TGCGCCAGCAGCTTCGAGGGCATGAATGAAAAACTGTTTTTT.

The gene calls are TRBV7-2 and TRBJ1-3; no firm D call. V dropped 1 base and J dropped 0 bases, with 7 bases sitting between them. The CDR3 totals 15 residues. Germline CDR1 and CDR2: SGHTA and FQGNSA. This CDR3 reads CASSLVPDSGNTIYF. DNA for the CDR3: TGTGCCAGCAGCTTAGTTCCAGACTCTGGAAACACCATATATTTT.

The chain couples TRBV7-8 to TRBJ2-3; 8 bases are shared with TRBD1. V gave up 4 bases and J gave up 5 bases; unmatched junction bases: 5. The CDR3 length is 14 residues. Germline CDR1 and CDR2: SGHVS and FQNEAQ. In DNA, the CDR3 is TGTGCCAGCAGCTATGACAGGGGCGGAGATACGCAGTATTTT. It translates to CASSYDRGGDTQYF.

CDR3 in DNA: TGTGCCATCGGACAGGGGGCAAAGGCCGGGGAGCTGTTTTTT. Its translation is CAIGQGAKAGELFF. V is TRBV10-3 and J is TRBJ2-2, with 11 bases fitting TRBD1. The CDR3 runs to 14 residues. Germline V gene data show CDR1 as ENHRY and CDR2 as SYGVKD. V lost 8 bases, J lost 6 bases, and 5 bases stayed unmatched.

The chain recombines TRBV30 with TRBJ2-1, with 15 bases lining up with TRBD2. J gave up 4 bases and V 0 bases, and 10 bases lay outside the gene matches. The CDR3 has 19 amino acids. Germline-derived CDR1 and CDR2 are GTSNPN and SVGIG (reference sequence). The CDR3: CAWSVGRTSGRAWYNEQFF. In nucleotides, the CDR3 is TGTGCCTGGAGTGTAGGTCGGACTAGCGGGAGGGCGTGGTACAATGAGCAGTTCTTC.

The chain carries TRBV30 and TRBJ2-1, with a weak D call TRBD2 (5 bases). The CDR3 runs to 14 residues. The V end was cut by 8 bases, the J end by 0 bases, with 14 bases between. Germline CDR1 reads GTSNPN; CDR2 reads SVGIG (reference sequence). This CDR3 reads CALGLASSYNEQFF. The CDR3 nucleotides read TGTGCCCTAGGACTGGCCAGCTCCTACAATGAGCAGTTCTTC.

The chain combines TRBV7-9 with TRBJ1-5, with a weak D call TRBD1 (6 bases). Trimming cost V 5 bases and J 5 bases, with 13 bases left between them. In germline, CDR1 is SEHNR, CDR2 FQNEAQ (reference sequence). The CDR3 is 14 residues long. CDR3 in DNA: TGTGCCAGCAGCCCCCCAGGGGACCATCAGCCCCAGCATTTT. Amino acid sequence: CASSPPGDHQPQHF.

J is TRBJ1-4 and V is TRBV6-5; D possibly corresponds to TRBD1 (6 bases). Germline values: CDR1 MNHEY, CDR2 SVGAGI. The CDR3 consists of 14 residues. V dropped 4 bases and J dropped 4 bases, with 10 bases sitting between them. As DNA, the CDR3 is TGTGCCAGCAGTTGGGCAGGGGTTAATGAAAAACTGTTTTTT. Amino acids: CASSWAGVNEKLFF.

V and J are TRBV2 and TRBJ1-5, with a weak D call TRBD1 (6 bases). This CDR3 has 14 amino acids. V was shortened by 2 bases and J by 7 bases, with 12 bases between the two germline ends. CDR1 is SNHLY, CDR2 FYNNEI, per germline. CDR3 protein: CASSEYRVEQPQHF. CDR3 coding DNA: TGTGCCAGCAGTGAATACAGGGTAGAACAGCCCCAGCATTTT.

The V call is TRBV19, the J call TRBJ2-7; TRBD2 matches at 7 bases. There are 14 residues in the CDR3. The germline gives CDR1 LNHDA, CDR2 SQIVND (reference sequence). V shed 4 bases and J 1 base; nucleotides not matched to a gene: 4. The CDR3 is CASSRNSGSYEQYF. Here the CDR3 DNA reads TGTGCCAGTAGTAGGAATAGCGGGTCCTACGAGCAGTACTTC.

The CDR3 region has the DNA TGTGCCAGCAGCTTGGGACAGGTTAACTATGGCTACACCTTC. Translated: CASSLGQVNYGYTF. V usage is TRBV7-9 and J usage is TRBJ1-2; TRBD1 aligns across 8 bases. Germline V gene lookup returns CDR1 SEHNR and CDR2 FQNEAQ (reference sequence). The CDR3 is 14 residues long. The trim removed 3 bases at V and 1 base at J, leaving 1 base unmatched. The variable domain in full, with the rest retrieved from reference TRBV7-9 and TRBJ1-2, is DTGVSQNPRHKITKRGQNVTFRCDPISEHNRLYWYRQTLGQGPEFLTYFQNEAQLEKSRLLSDRFSAERPKGSFSTLEIQRTEQGDSAMYLCASSLGQVNYGYTFGSGTRLTVV.

This chain connects TRBV19 to TRBJ1-1; D possibly corresponds to TRBD1 (6 bases). Deletions cut 5 bases from V and 7 bases from J, with 14 bases between. Germline CDR1 and CDR2: LNHDA and SQIVND (reference sequence). This CDR3 is 13 amino acids long. The CDR3 spells CASSPRTAGEAFF. CDR3 DNA: TGTGCCAGTAGTCCCAGGACAGCCGGTGAAGCTTTCTTT.

The V and J genes are TRBV6-1 and TRBJ1-2; D gene uncertain. CDR3 length: 13 amino acids. V was cut by 2 bases and J by 4 bases, with 8 bases left in between. Germline V CDR1 and CDR2: MNHNS, SASEGT. CDR3 DNA: TGTGCCAGCAGTGAAAGGAGGCTCTATGGCTACACCTTC. This codes for CASSERRLYGYTF.

The rearrangement uses TRBV10-3 and TRBJ1-4; D is undetermined. Trimming shortened V by 3 bases and J by 2 bases, and 7 bases separated the two germline ends. The CDR3 runs to 14 residues. Germline V lookup: CDR1 ENHRY, CDR2 SYGVKD. The DNA for the CDR3 is TGTGCCATCAGTGAAGACACTACTAATGAAAAACTGTTTTTT. Its protein is CAISEDTTNEKLFF.

The V call is TRBV7-2, the J call TRBJ1-2, with D possibly being TRBD1 (5 bases). The CDR3 is made up of 13 amino acids. Trimming stripped 0 bases from V and 3 bases from J, with 5 bases between. Germline V lookup: CDR1 SGHTA, CDR2 FQGNSA. The DNA of the CDR3 is TGTGCCAGCAGCTTAGCCAGGGACTATGGCTACACCTTC. Protein product: CASSLARDYGYTF.

The chain uses TRBV27 and TRBJ1-1; D is possibly TRBD1 (5 bases). There are 18 residues in the CDR3. Germline V lookup: CDR1 MNHEY, CDR2 SMNVEV (reference sequence). Trimming removed 4 bases from V and 0 bases from J, with 21 bases in between. This chain's CDR3 is CASSSKSKGVKLNTEAFF. In DNA, the CDR3 is TGTGCCAGCAGTTCGAAGAGTAAAGGGGTTAAGCTGAACACTGAAGCTTTCTTT.

This rearrangement joins TRBV6-5 to TRBJ2-5; D is undetermined. V lost 2 bases and J 2 bases, leaving 15 bases between the germline ends. Germline lookup yields CDR1 MNHEY and CDR2 SVGAGI. There are 16 residues in the CDR3. This CDR3 is CASSYRSRTDQETQYF. CDR3 nucleotide sequence: TGTGCCAGCAGTTACCGATCAAGAACAGATCAAGAGACCCAGTACTTC.

This sequence joins TRBV4-2 and TRBJ2-6; tentative D call: TRBD1 (6 bases). Deletions cut 0 bases from V and 1 base from J, with 7 bases between. This CDR3 is built from 16 residues. Per the germline V gene, CDR1 is LGHNA and CDR2 is YNFKEQ. For the CDR3, the DNA is TGTGCCAGCAGCCAAGACACAGGGTCTGGGGCCAACGTCCTGACTTTC. This encodes CASSQDTGSGANVLTF.

V is TRBV7-2 and J is TRBJ1-1; tentative D call: TRBD1 (6 bases). The germline gives CDR1 SGHTA, CDR2 FQGNSA. Deletions cut 2 bases from V and 10 bases from J, with 8 bases between. The CDR3 runs 11 residues. The chain's CDR3 is CASSLTRGAFF. CDR3 sequence (DNA): TGTGCCAGCAGCTTAACCAGGGGAGCTTTCTTT. The full variable domain, in which reference TRBV7-2 and TRBJ1-1 provide the parts outside the CDR3, is GAGVSQSPSNKVTEKGKDVELRCDPISGHTALYWYRQSLGQGLEFLIYFQGNSAPDKSGLPSDRFSAERTGGSVSTLTIQRTQQEDSAVYLCASSLTRGAFFGQGTRLTVV.

The chain links TRBV6-1 to TRBJ2-5; 8 bases map to TRBD1. This CDR3 region has 15 residues. Germline lookup yields CDR1 MNHNS and CDR2 SASEGT. The V segment lost 4 bases and the J segment 3 bases; nucleotides outside the gene matches: 7. The DNA for the CDR3 is TGTGCCAGCAGTGCATTAGGACAGGGTGAAGAGACCCAGTACTTC. It encodes CASSALGQGEETQYF.

This chain connects TRBV15 to TRBJ2-3; 11 bases map to TRBD2. Germline V lookup: CDR1 LNHNV, CDR2 YYDKDF (reference sequence). V gave up 0 bases and J gave up 6 bases; unmatched junction bases: 5. The CDR3 totals 16 residues. CDR3: CATSRDIAGGEDTQYF. CDR3 DNA sequence: TGTGCCACCAGCAGAGATATAGCGGGAGGGGAGGATACGCAGTATTTT.